This T cell receptor (beta chain) originates from a study of T cells in Graves' hyperthyroidism and ophthalmopathy. It was RNA transcripts that yielded the amplified TCR beta CDR3 regions. Primed by the HTBI set, a first-round RT-PCR was run on the TCR CDR3. TCRdb re-derived calls from the multiplex PCR reads in MiXCR, one entry per CDR3 protein. Of hundreds of thousands of distinct CDR3 sequences in the sample, more than 15% are singletons; the top ten hold approximately 3.5%. In the ophthalmopathy cohort, Clinical Activity Score was at least 3, NOSPECS grade at least 4, and duration under 3 months. The length of the CDR3 is 14 residues. The germline V gene encodes CDR1 MNHNS and CDR2 SASEGT. With V trimmed by 8 bases and J by 6 bases, 11 bases remained unmatched. This clonotype was seen ten or more times.

Sequencing input: blood. The TCR comes from a woman aged 40 to 49 with Graves' ophthalmopathy. The chain carries TRBV6-1 and TRBJ2-7; 9 nucleotides agree with TRBD2. This CDR3 is CASGDGGGAFEQYF. In nucleotides, the CDR3 is TGTGCCAGCGGGGACGGCGGGGGGGCCTTCGAGCAGTACTTC.